This record looks at one T cell receptor (beta chain) sequence and its context. In its sample, this clonotype was seen a few times. Its recognized antigen is unknown. Qualities for individual bases were not recorded, and no much larger clone is one base off. This sample stems from a study of T-cell reconstitution after alpha-beta-depleted transplantation in children (dated by TCRdb to the mid-2010s). Background for the entire study: T-cell immune reconstitution after TCRalphabeta/CD19-depleted allogeneic hematopoietic cell transplantation in children was quantitatively tracked in the study by means of TCR repertoire profiling. Points the paper makes about the study in general: The apparently early recovery of alphabetaT-cell counts about two months after transplant reportedly depended on only several hundred rapidly expanded clones that came from non-depleted graft cells. Over the following months the frequencies of hyperexpanded clones went down, and after one year T-cell counts and TCRbeta diversity were mostly credited to newly produced T cells. In some patients, the high TCRbeta diversity seen at day 60 was put down to recipient T cells and intrathymic progenitors that had survived conditioning.

According to the study, the label for this sample's treatment or condition signals: allogeneic hematopoietic cell transplantation with graft depleted of TCRalphabeta T cells and CD19 B cells. Transplant recipients were children who received TCRalphabeta/CD19-depleted allogeneic hematopoietic cell grafts. Library preparation employed PCR. Sequencing was performed on an Illumina HiSeq 2500. TCR libraries were prepared with molecular barcoding, using unique molecular identifiers to normalize TCRbeta repertoire quantification. TCRdb's own reprocessing of the public reads used fastp at Q25 and MiXCR and kept productive beta chains. Entries are consolidated by CDR3 protein sequence, retaining the most common genes and DNA. A total of 700,000 to 950,000 distinct CDR3 sequences appear in this sample, less than 20% of them only once. The top ten clones comprise approximately 5% of the sample. A distance of 13 bases separates the germline ends of V and J, which lose 0 bases and 10 bases respectively. Based on the germline V gene, the CDR1 and CDR2 sequences are SGHRS and YFSETQ. Reading from cysteine to phenylalanine, the CDR3 counts 14 amino acids. Only the CDR3 region is kept as DNA, spanning 42 bases read in frame from base 1.

The sample here was PBMCs, mostly from graft donor cells, taken 360 days after TCRalphabeta/CD19-depleted stem cell transplant. This TCR came from a male patient between 5 and 17 years old who had a stem cell transplant for acute lymphoblastic leukemia, so the T cells may come from the graft donor. The sequence joins TRBV5-1 to TRBJ1-4; the D gene is unclear. The CDR3 sequence is CASSLDRANGKLFF. The DNA sequence is TGCGCCAGCAGCTTGGATAGGGCGAACGGAAAACTGTTTTTT.